This is a list of T cell receptor beta chains from one sample in a study of T cells in Graves' hyperthyroidism and ophthalmopathy. TCRdb itself ran the multiplex PCR reads through MiXCR, one entry per CDR3 protein. The sample lists hundreds of thousands of distinct CDR3 sequences; approximately 14% were seen once. The sequenced sample consisted of blood. These receptors were collected from a woman aged 18 to 35 with Graves' hyperthyroidism. Each CDR3 is given without its conserved first and last residue. The size entry is marked missing in some rows and otherwise reads once, few, many or a size class.

J gene | clone size | V gene | CDR3 protein
TRBJ2-3 | many | TRBV12-3/TRBV12-4 | ASSLVQGSADTQY
TRBJ2-1 | many | TRBV12-3/TRBV12-4 | ASSFISGEQF
TRBJ1-1 | NA | TRBV5-1 | ASSLRPQGANTEAF
TRBJ2-5 | many | TRBV4-1 | ASSQARTFQETQY
TRBJ2-3 | NA | TRBV19 | ASSPRGLGTQY
TRBJ2-3 | many | TRBV5-1 | ASSLPQGDGTDTQY
TRBJ1-5 | once | TRBV4-1 | ASSQVSGEDWPQH
TRBJ1-5 | many | TRBV12-3/TRBV12-4 | ASSLGTHNQPQH
TRBJ2-7 | many | TRBV6-1 | ASSFSFIAGGLNEQY
TRBJ2-7 | many | TRBV30 | AWTHRSPYEQY
TRBJ2-1 | many | TRBV11-3 | ASSLGLAGEFDNEQF
TRBJ1-4 | few | TRBV7-8 | ASSRGAPNEKLF
TRBJ1-1 | NA | TRBV7-9 | ASSSGLGDTEAF
TRBJ2-3 | many | TRBV12-3/TRBV12-4 | ASSLLAVSTDTQY
TRBJ2-3 | NA | TRBV29-1 | SVEGEDTATQY
TRBJ2-3 | many | TRBV27 | ASSWGLGTDTQY
TRBJ1-2 | NA | TRBV6-1 | ASSEFSSGDRVGYT
TRBJ1-6 | many | TRBV11-2 | ASSAVGTVISPLH
TRBJ1-5 | many | TRBV28 | ASTLTGATDQPQH
TRBJ2-2 | many | TRBV5-5 | ASSSTMGPGELF
TRBJ2-2 | many | TRBV2 | ASSWEGNTGELF
TRBJ2-3 | many | TRBV30 | AWSVGGTDTQY
TRBJ1-6 | many | TRBV2 | ASRGTGGETLH
TRBJ2-5 | few | TRBV7-6 | ASSPIGGRKTQY
TRBJ2-5 | few | TRBV11-3 | ASSLRLQGRETQY
TRBJ1-5 | NA | TRBV12-3/TRBV12-4 | ASSLQGAGNQPQH
TRBJ1-2 | NA | TRBV5-1 | ASSLDRAAGYT
TRBJ2-3 | NA | TRBV12-3/TRBV12-4 | ASSETGTSGGVTDTQY
TRBJ2-3 | many | TRBV12-3/TRBV12-4 | ASSFPRGGTDTQY
TRBJ1-2 | many | TRBV6-1 | ASRPVTGSGYT
TRBJ1-1 | once | TRBV29-1 | SVVDRGQFEAF
TRBJ2-7 | many | TRBV6-1 | ASRVPTSGGSYEQY
TRBJ1-2 | few | TRBV29-1 | SVDRDRAHGYT
TRBJ2-7 | many | TRBV2 | ASATGGFYEQY
TRBJ2-4 | NA | TRBV6-4 | ASSDTSGGAKNIQY
TRBJ2-5 | many | TRBV6-1 | ASSGRGEDQETQY
TRBJ1-3 | few | TRBV6-2/TRBV6-3 | ASSYSGQGGSGNTIY
TRBJ2-7 | many | TRBV28 | ASSDEPGGALSEQY
TRBJ2-5 | many | TRBV5-1 | ASSSRTGARETQY
TRBJ2-3 | NA | TRBV24-1 | ATSDSNIVTQY
TRBJ2-3 | many | TRBV3-1 | ASSFGGGLAGADTQY
TRBJ1-2 | many | TRBV12-3/TRBV12-4 | ASSLKGSLINYGYT
TRBJ1-4 | NA | TRBV10-3 | AISRGQLNEKLF
TRBJ1-1 | NA | TRBV28 | ASSLIDRPEAF
TRBJ1-2 | NA | TRBV27 | ASSLRREGGYT
TRBJ1-5 | many | TRBV10-3 | AISGREGNQPQH
TRBJ1-6 | NA | TRBV7-9 | ASSEAHSYNSPLH
TRBJ2-5 | many | TRBV7-2 | ASSLVQEGQETQY